The 5 T cell receptor beta chains reported below all come from one sample, sequenced in a study of cytomegalovirus exposure and HLA in healthy donors. Primers included in the PCR were 60 Vbeta and 13 Jbeta primers. Only in-frame clones appear in the TCRdb table, and some are missing; sequencing was by immunoSEQ multiplex PCR. The repertoire has approximately 100,000 clones, around 80% of them found once; the top ten carry roughly 2.5%. Sequenced material: PBMCs. The receptors derive from a female donor in good health and CMV-seronegative.

The chain is built from TRBV5-1 and TRBJ1-6, with 7 nucleotides matching TRBD1. This CDR3 region has 14 residues. Germline trimming cut 2 bases from V and 11 bases from J; bases unmatched to any gene: 7. Looked up from germline, CDR1 is SGHRS and CDR2 is YFSETQ. The DNA for the CDR3 is TGCGCCAGCAGCTTAGGGACAGTGGGGGCACCCCTCCACTTT. This codes for CASSLGTVGAPLHF.

This clone was seen more than once but under ten times. This chain connects TRBV6-4 to TRBJ2-3; TRBD2 might be the D (6 bases). This CDR3 region has 15 residues. Germline V lookup: CDR1 MRHNA, CDR2 SNTAGT. Trimming took 10 bases from V and 0 from J, leaving 17 bases between them. The CDR3 region is CATVSGEGSTDTQYF. CDR3 in DNA: TGTGCCACCGTTAGCGGAGAAGGAAGCACAGATACGCAGTATTTT.

V and J are TRBV6-6 and TRBJ1-5; no firm D call. Looked up from germline, CDR1 is MNHNY and CDR2 is SVGAGI (reference sequence). V lost 1 base, J lost 0 bases, and 4 bases lay in between. This CDR3 has 14 residues. The CDR3 nucleotides are TGTGCCAGCAGTTACTACGGTAGCAATCAGCCCCAGCATTTT. It is translated as CASSYYGSNQPQHF.

This rearrangement joins TRBV6-1 to TRBJ2-5, with 11 bases matching TRBD2. The V and J ends lost 4 bases and 3 bases, in that order; junction bases with no gene match: 4. Germline CDR1 is MNHNS and CDR2 is SASEGT. This CDR3 is 15 amino acids long. The CDR3 DNA is TGTGCCAGCAGTGGGCTAGCGGGGGGAAAAGAGACCCAGTACTTC. This gives the protein CASSGLAGGKETQYF.

CDR3 residues: CASSLGQIIYNEQFF. The DNA for the CDR3 is TGTGCCAGCAGCTTAGGGCAGATAATCTACAATGAGCAGTTCTTC. The V gene is TRBV11-2, the J gene TRBJ2-1; D gene unclear. Germline values: CDR1 SGHAT, CDR2 FQNNGV. V dropped 1 base and J dropped 3 bases, with 10 bases sitting between them. CDR3 size: 15 residues.